The text below deals with one T cell receptor beta chain. Germline V gene sequence: CDR1 SQVTM, CDR2 ANQGSEA. CDR3 size: 12 residues. Trimming cost V 8 bases and J 4 bases, with 14 bases left between them. The entry originates in a study of blood T cell repertoires in COVID-19. The method was immunoSEQ multiplex PCR; TCRdb's version includes in-frame clones alone and lacks a portion of them. The data show about 180,000 clones, about 82% seen once. The TCR originated in a man aged 50 to 59 with active or convalescent COVID-19. Sequencing was carried out using peripheral blood. V and J are TRBV29-1 and TRBJ1-2; D is ambiguous. CDR3 coding DNA: TGCAGCCAGAGTACAGATGGCTATGGCTACACCTTC. Its protein is CSQSTDGYGYTF.